A selection of T cell receptor beta chains follows, all from one sample in a study of blood T cell repertoires in COVID-19. Repertoires were generated with immunoSEQ multiplex PCR, while TCRdb's copy carries only in-frame clones and drops some. The sample lists fewer than 650,000 clones, roughly 89% occurring once. The sample taken for sequencing was peripheral blood. The receptors stem from a woman in her fifties or sixties with COVID-19, enrolled during active disease. The CDR3 runs from the conserved cysteine through the conserved F or W. The D gene is left open where the match is weak.

>TRBV9|-|TRBJ1-2
TGTGCCAGCAGCGTAGGGACAGTTAACTATGGCTACACCTTC
CASSVGTVNYGYTF
>TRBV5-1|TRBD2|TRBJ2-7
TGCGCCAGCAGCTTGTATCGAGCGGGGCACGAGCAGTACTTC
CASSLYRAGHEQYF
>TRBV6-1|-|TRBJ2-7
TGTGCCAGCAGTCGGGGGAGCTCCTACGAGCAGTACTTC
CASSRGSSYEQYF
>TRBV6-5|-|TRBJ1-5
TGTGCCAGCATGACAGGACCCCTTGGCAATCAGCCCCAGCATTTT
CASMTGPLGNQPQHF
>TRBV9|TRBD1|TRBJ1-1
TGTGCCAGCAGCGCCCCCGGGACAGGAGGGACTGAAGCTTTCTTT
CASSAPGTGGTEAFF
>TRBV24-1|TRBD1|TRBJ1-2
TGTGCCACCAGTGAAGGGACAGTAGGTGCCGGCTACACCTTC
CATSEGTVGAGYTF
>TRBV18|-|TRBJ1-3
TGTGCCAGCTCACCAGGAGGGGGAAACACCATATATTTT
CASSPGGGNTIYF
>TRBV5-4|TRBD2|TRBJ2-1
TGTGCCAGCAGCTGGGGACTAGCAACCTACAATGAGCAGTTCTTC
CASSWGLATYNEQFF
>TRBV11-1|-|TRBJ2-7
TGTGCCAGCAGCTTAGTTCGGGTGCAGGGCAGCAACGAGCAGTACTTC
CASSLVRVQGSNEQYF
>TRBV12-3/TRBV12-4|-|TRBJ1-1
TGTGCCAGCGAAGTCTCGGGGATCCCTGAAGCTTTCTTT
CASEVSGIPEAFF
>TRBV19|-|TRBJ1-1
TGTGCCAGTAGTCAACGACAGTCCATGAACACTGAAGCTTTCTTT
CASSQRQSMNTEAFF
>TRBV18|-|TRBJ2-1
TGTGCCAGCTCACCCTACGGGGAGAGGGCCTACAATGAGCAGTTCTTC
CASSPYGERAYNEQFF
>TRBV29-1|-|TRBJ1-1
TGCAGCGTTGAAGATCTAGGGGGGGCCATTTTT
CSVEDLGGAIF
>TRBV6-5|-|TRBJ1-1
TGTGCCAGCAGTTACGGGGTCAGCGCGGGGTTAAAGGAAGCTTTCTTT
CASSYGVSAGLKEAFF
>TRBV9|-|TRBJ2-7
TGTGCCAGCAGCGTAGAAGGAGGGGCCGACGAGCAGTACTTC
CASSVEGGADEQYF
>TRBV7-3|-|TRBJ2-2
TGTGCCAGCAGCCCACGGGGGATGAGGGCCGGGGAGCTGTTTTTT
CASSPRGMRAGELFF
>TRBV11-3|TRBD1|TRBJ2-4
TGTGCCAGCAGCTCCGGGACAGGGGACATTCAGTACTTC
CASSSGTGDIQYF